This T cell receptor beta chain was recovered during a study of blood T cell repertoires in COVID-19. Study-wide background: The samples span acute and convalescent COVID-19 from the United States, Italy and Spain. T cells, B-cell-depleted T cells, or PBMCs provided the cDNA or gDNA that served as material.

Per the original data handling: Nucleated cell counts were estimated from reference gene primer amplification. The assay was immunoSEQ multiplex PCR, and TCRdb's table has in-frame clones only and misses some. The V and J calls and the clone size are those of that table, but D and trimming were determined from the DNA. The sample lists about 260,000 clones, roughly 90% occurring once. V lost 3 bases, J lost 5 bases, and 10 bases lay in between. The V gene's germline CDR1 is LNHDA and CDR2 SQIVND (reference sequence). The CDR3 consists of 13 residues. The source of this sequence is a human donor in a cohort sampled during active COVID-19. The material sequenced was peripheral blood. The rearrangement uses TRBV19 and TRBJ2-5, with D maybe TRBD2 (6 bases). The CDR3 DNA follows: TGTGCCAGTAGTATTAGAGGGAGGGAGACCCAGTACTTC. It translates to CASSIRGRETQYF. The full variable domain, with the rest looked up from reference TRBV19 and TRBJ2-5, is DGGITQSPKYLFRKEGQNVTLSCEQNLNHDAMYWYRQDPGQGLRLIYYSQIVNDFQKGDIAEGYSVSREKKESFPLTVTSAQKNPTAFYLCASSIRGRETQYFGPGTRLLVL.